This record concerns one T cell receptor (beta chain) sequence. The junction had 14 bases not matched to a gene; V was cut back by 7 bases and J by 6 bases. The CDR3 runs to 15 residues. Germline V gives CDR1 GTSNPN, CDR2 SVGIG (reference sequence). This entry is derived from a study of OX40 agonist ivuxolimab in advanced cancers. In the study overall: Antecedent anti-PD-1, anti-PD-L1 or anti-CTLA-4 therapy was permissible, with 35% to 40% having received some.

Clones were sequenced by immunoSEQ multiplex PCR, and TCRdb holds only the in-frame ones, with some missing. The sample consists of 60,000 or so clones, 80% to 90% of them appearing once. Sequencing was performed on CD4+ or CD8+ T cells sorted from blood, taken in a trial of the OX40 agonist ivuxolimab. The receptor comes from an adult with an advanced solid tumor such as melanoma, head and neck, liver or kidney cancer. The gene calls are TRBV30 and TRBJ2-2; 7 bases are shared with TRBD2. In nucleotides, the CDR3 is TGTGCCTCCCCGAGGACTAGGCCAAACGCCGGGGAGCTGTTTTTT. This codes for CASPRTRPNAGELFF.